Here is one T cell receptor (beta chain) with its context. As yet, its antigen is unknown. The record originates from a study of OX40 agonist ivuxolimab in advanced cancers. Study in general: Having had anti-PD-1, anti-PD-L1 or anti-CTLA-4 therapy before was allowed, and over 35% had some.

Sequencing was performed with immunoSEQ multiplex PCR; in TCRdb, only in-frame clones are kept and a portion is missing. The repertoire holds approximately 70,000 clones, roughly 92% seen once, with approximately 5% in the top ten. Points from the study as a whole: By week 6 at 0.1 to 3.0 mg/kg, blood CD4+ and CD8+ T cells had expanded clonally.

There are 14 residues in the CDR3. Trimming removed 3 bases from V and 1 base from J; junction bases left unmatched: 3. CDR1 and CDR2 from the germline V gene are SGHDT and YYEEEE. The sample here was CD4+ or CD8+ T cells sorted from blood, taken in a trial of the OX40 agonist ivuxolimab. The clonotype comes from an adult with an advanced solid tumor such as melanoma, head and neck, liver or kidney cancer. The gene calls are TRBV5-6 and TRBJ2-5, with 7 bases fitting TRBD2. This CDR3 reads CASSWPGGQETQYF. CDR3 sequence (DNA): TGTGCCAGCAGCTGGCCGGGAGGCCAAGAGACCCAGTACTTC.